These T cell receptor beta chains were read from a single sample in a study of cytotoxic CD8 clonotypes in ibrutinib-treated CLL. Profiled with immunoSEQ multiplex PCR; TCRdb holds only in-frame clones, not every one. The table includes around 310,000 clones, about 80% detected once. The sample was PBMCs, taken before ibrutinib treatment. These receptors originate from a human donor with chronic lymphocytic leukemia. Each CDR3 is given with its conserved first and last residue. D genes are given only for firm matches. A clone size is listed for some rows: how often the clone was seen (once, few, many), or a class if it is expanded.

D gene: -
clone size: -
J gene: TRBJ2-5
V gene: TRBV18
CDR3 protein: CASSPPSKETQYF
CDR3 DNA: TGTGCCAGCTCACCACCGTCGAAAGAGACCCAGTACTTC

D gene: TRBD1
clone size: -
J gene: TRBJ2-5
V gene: TRBV28
CDR3 protein: CASSPQGLEETQYF
CDR3 DNA: TGTGCCAGCAGCCCACAGGGGTTAGAAGAGACCCAGTACTTC

D gene: TRBD1
clone size: -
J gene: TRBJ1-1
V gene: TRBV5-6
CDR3 protein: CASSPYRTGGTEAFF
CDR3 DNA: TGTGCCAGCAGCCCATACCGGACAGGAGGCACTGAAGCTTTCTTT

D gene: TRBD2
clone size: -
J gene: TRBJ2-7
V gene: TRBV5-4
CDR3 protein: CASSFYREGPDEQYF
CDR3 DNA: TGTGCCAGCAGCTTTTATCGGGAGGGCCCCGACGAGCAGTACTTC

D gene: TRBD2
clone size: -
J gene: TRBJ2-7
V gene: TRBV14
CDR3 protein: CASSQGLAFAYEQYF
CDR3 DNA: TGTGCCAGCAGCCAAGGACTAGCGTTTGCCTACGAGCAGTACTTC

D gene: TRBD2
clone size: -
J gene: TRBJ2-7
V gene: TRBV10-3
CDR3 protein: CAISQLAGGLNEQYF
CDR3 DNA: TGTGCCATCAGCCAACTAGCGGGAGGGCTAAACGAGCAGTACTTC

D gene: -
clone size: -
J gene: TRBJ2-5
V gene: TRBV27
CDR3 protein: CASSLSWRQETQYF
CDR3 DNA: TGTGCCAGCAGTTTATCCTGGCGGCAAGAGACCCAGTACTTC

D gene: TRBD1
clone size: -
J gene: TRBJ2-7
V gene: TRBV6-1
CDR3 protein: CASSVRQGPYEQYF
CDR3 DNA: TGTGCCAGCAGTGTGAGACAGGGCCCCTACGAGCAGTACTTC

D gene: -
clone size: once
J gene: TRBJ2-7
V gene: TRBV5-1
CDR3 protein: CASSQKGTYEQYF
CDR3 DNA: TGCGCCAGCAGCCAAAAGGGCACCTACGAGCAGTACTTC

D gene: TRBD2
clone size: -
J gene: TRBJ2-7
V gene: TRBV15
CDR3 protein: CATRSRAGPYEQYF
CDR3 DNA: TGTGCCACCAGATCCAGAGCGGGACCCTACGAGCAGTACTTC

D gene: TRBD2
clone size: -
J gene: TRBJ2-7
V gene: TRBV4-3
CDR3 protein: CASSQGAGDQQYF
CDR3 DNA: TGCGCCAGCAGCCAAGGGGCGGGGGACCAGCAGTACTTC

D gene: -
clone size: -
J gene: TRBJ1-3
V gene: TRBV7-8
CDR3 protein: CASSLDRGRDTIYF
CDR3 DNA: TGTGCCAGCAGCTTAGACCGTGGCCGGGACACCATATATTTT

D gene: TRBD1
clone size: -
J gene: TRBJ1-5
V gene: TRBV28
CDR3 protein: CASSSAATGDQPQHF
CDR3 DNA: TGTGCCAGCAGTTCGGCGGCCACAGGGGATCAGCCCCAGCATTTT

D gene: -
clone size: -
J gene: TRBJ1-5
V gene: TRBV7-2
CDR3 protein: CASSQRQFNQPQHF
CDR3 DNA: TGTGCCAGCAGCCAAAGACAGTTCAATCAGCCCCAGCATTTT

D gene: TRBD2
clone size: -
J gene: TRBJ2-3
V gene: TRBV9
CDR3 protein: CASSVVGTGGPTDTQYF
CDR3 DNA: TGTGCCAGCAGCGTAGTAGGTACGGGAGGGCCGACAGATACGCAGTATTTT

D gene: TRBD2
clone size: -
J gene: TRBJ2-1
V gene: TRBV7-9
CDR3 protein: CASSLWLAGGAYNEQFF
CDR3 DNA: TGTGCCAGCAGCTTATGGCTAGCGGGAGGGGCCTACAATGAGCAGTTCTTC

D gene: -
clone size: -
J gene: TRBJ2-3
V gene: TRBV6-5
CDR3 protein: CASSYSIVSTDTQYF
CDR3 DNA: TGTGCCAGCAGTTACTCGATTGTCAGCACAGATACGCAGTATTTT

D gene: TRBD2
clone size: -
J gene: TRBJ2-7
V gene: TRBV30
CDR3 protein: CACTSGRAYEQYF
CDR3 DNA: TGTGCCTGTACCAGCGGGAGGGCCTACGAGCAGTACTTC

D gene: -
clone size: -
J gene: TRBJ2-1
V gene: TRBV15
CDR3 protein: CATSRERRGQFF
CDR3 DNA: TGTGCCACCAGCAGAGAACGGAGGGGACAGTTCTTC

D gene: TRBD1
clone size: -
J gene: TRBJ2-5
V gene: TRBV6-1
CDR3 protein: CASSDPGQGSETQYF
CDR3 DNA: TGTGCCAGCAGTGATCCGGGACAGGGGTCGGAGACCCAGTACTTC

D gene: TRBD2
clone size: -
J gene: TRBJ2-7
V gene: TRBV18
CDR3 protein: CASTTSGADVREQYF
CDR3 DNA: TGTGCCAGCACGACTAGCGGGGCAGACGTACGGGAGCAGTACTTC

D gene: TRBD2
clone size: -
J gene: TRBJ2-5
V gene: TRBV6-1
CDR3 protein: CASSEAPPPQGWEGQETQYF
CDR3 DNA: TGTGCCAGCAGTGAAGCCCCACCCCCTCAGGGTTGGGAGGGTCAAGAGACCCAGTACTTC

D gene: -
clone size: once
J gene: TRBJ2-1
V gene: TRBV19
CDR3 protein: CASNQLGIYNEQFF
CDR3 DNA: TGTGCCAGTAACCAATTGGGAATCTACAATGAGCAGTTCTTC

D gene: -
clone size: few
J gene: TRBJ2-5
V gene: TRBV30
CDR3 protein: CAWGTYQETQYF
CDR3 DNA: TGTGCCTGGGGGACATATCAAGAGACCCAGTACTTC

D gene: -
clone size: -
J gene: TRBJ1-1
V gene: TRBV5-5
CDR3 protein: CASSTPGASEAFF
CDR3 DNA: TGTGCCAGCAGCACCCCGGGGGCGAGTGAAGCTTTCTTT

D gene: -
clone size: -
J gene: TRBJ2-7
V gene: TRBV5-1
CDR3 protein: CASSLGAVSSYEQYF
CDR3 DNA: TGCGCCAGCAGCTTAGGGGCGGTTAGCTCCTACGAGCAGTACTTC